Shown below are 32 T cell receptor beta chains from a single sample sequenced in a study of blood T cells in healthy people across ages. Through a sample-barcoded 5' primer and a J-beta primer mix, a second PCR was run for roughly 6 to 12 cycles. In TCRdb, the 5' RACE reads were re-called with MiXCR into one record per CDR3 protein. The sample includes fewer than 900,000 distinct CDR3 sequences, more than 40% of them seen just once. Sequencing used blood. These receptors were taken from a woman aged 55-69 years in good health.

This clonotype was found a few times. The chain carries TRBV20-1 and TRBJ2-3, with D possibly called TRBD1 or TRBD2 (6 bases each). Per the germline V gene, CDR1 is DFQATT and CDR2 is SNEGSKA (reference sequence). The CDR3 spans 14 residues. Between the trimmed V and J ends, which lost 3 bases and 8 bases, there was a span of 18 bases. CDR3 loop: CSASDRERGGTQYF. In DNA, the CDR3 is TGCAGTGCTAGTGACCGGGAGCGAGGGGGTACGCAGTATTTT.

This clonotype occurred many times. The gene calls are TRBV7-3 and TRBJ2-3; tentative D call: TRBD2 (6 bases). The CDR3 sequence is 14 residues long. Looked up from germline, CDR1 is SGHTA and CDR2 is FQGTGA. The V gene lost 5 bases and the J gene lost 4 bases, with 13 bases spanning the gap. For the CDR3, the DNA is TGTGCCAGCAGCCTCGGAGGGCCGGCAGATACGCAGTATTTT. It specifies CASSLGGPADTQYF.

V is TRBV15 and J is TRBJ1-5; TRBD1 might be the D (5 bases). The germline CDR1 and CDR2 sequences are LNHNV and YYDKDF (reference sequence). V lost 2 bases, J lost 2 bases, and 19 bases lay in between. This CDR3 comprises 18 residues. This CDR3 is CATSRRATRGIGNQPQHF. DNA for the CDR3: TGTGCCACCAGCAGACGCGCCACGAGGGGCATAGGCAATCAGCCCCAGCATTTT.

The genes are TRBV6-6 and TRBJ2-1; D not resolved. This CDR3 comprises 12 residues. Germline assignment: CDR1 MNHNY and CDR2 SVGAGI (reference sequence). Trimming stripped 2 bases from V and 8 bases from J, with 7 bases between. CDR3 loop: CASSYAGDEQFF. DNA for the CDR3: TGTGCCAGCAGTTACGCTGGGGATGAGCAGTTCTTC.

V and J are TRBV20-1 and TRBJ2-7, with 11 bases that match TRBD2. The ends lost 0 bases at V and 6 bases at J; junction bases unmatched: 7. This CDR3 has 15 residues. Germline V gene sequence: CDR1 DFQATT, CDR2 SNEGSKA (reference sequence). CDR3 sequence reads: CSARDQLAGAGEQYF. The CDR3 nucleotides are TGCAGTGCTAGAGACCAACTAGCGGGGGCCGGCGAGCAGTACTTC.

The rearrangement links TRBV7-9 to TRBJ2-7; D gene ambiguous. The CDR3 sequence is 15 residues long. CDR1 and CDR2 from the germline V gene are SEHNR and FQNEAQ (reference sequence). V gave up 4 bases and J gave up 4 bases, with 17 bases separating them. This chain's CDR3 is CASSSDLMRLYEQYF. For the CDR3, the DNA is TGTGCCAGCAGCTCAGACTTAATGCGGCTTTACGAGCAGTACTTC.

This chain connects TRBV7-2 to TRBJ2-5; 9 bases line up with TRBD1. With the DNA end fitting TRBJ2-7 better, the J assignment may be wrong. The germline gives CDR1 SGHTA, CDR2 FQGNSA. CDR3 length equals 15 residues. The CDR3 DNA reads TGTGCCAGCCTACCTCCGGGACAGGGACTCTACGAGCAGTACTTC. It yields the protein CASLPPGQGLYEQYF.

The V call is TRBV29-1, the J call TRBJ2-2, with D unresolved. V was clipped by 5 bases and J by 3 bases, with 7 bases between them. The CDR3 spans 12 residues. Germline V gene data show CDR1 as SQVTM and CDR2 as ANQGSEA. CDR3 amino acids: CSVQAYTGELFF. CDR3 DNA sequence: TGCAGCGTTCAAGCTTACACCGGGGAGCTGTTTTTT.

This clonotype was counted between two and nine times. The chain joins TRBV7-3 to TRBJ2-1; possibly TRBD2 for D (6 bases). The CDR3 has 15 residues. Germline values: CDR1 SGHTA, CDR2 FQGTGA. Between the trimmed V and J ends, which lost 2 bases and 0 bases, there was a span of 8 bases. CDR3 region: CASSLETSSYNEQFF. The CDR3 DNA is TGTGCCAGCAGCTTAGAGACTAGCTCCTACAATGAGCAGTTCTTC.

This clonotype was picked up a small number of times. The CDR3 here is CASSLGFSDQETQYF. CDR3 nucleotide sequence: TGTGCCAGCAGCTTAGGGTTCTCGGATCAAGAGACCCAGTACTTC. This chain connects TRBV7-9 to TRBJ2-5; no definite D call. Deletions cut 1 base from V and 2 bases from J, with 11 bases between. Germline V lookup: CDR1 SEHNR, CDR2 FQNEAQ (reference sequence). CDR3 length: 15 amino acids.

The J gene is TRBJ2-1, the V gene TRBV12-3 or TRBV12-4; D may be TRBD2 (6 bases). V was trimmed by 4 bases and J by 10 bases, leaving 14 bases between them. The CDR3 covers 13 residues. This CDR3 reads CASSSGTAGEQFF. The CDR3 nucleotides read TGTGCCAGCAGTTCCGGGACTGCGGGGGAGCAGTTCTTC.

The CDR3 loop is CASSFDQGRYEQYF. The CDR3 DNA reads TGTGCCAGCAGCTTCGATCAGGGACGGTACGAGCAGTACTTC. The chain combines TRBV7-2 with TRBJ2-4; the D call may be TRBD1 or TRBD2 (5 bases each). The J call may not be correct, given that the DNA end is closer to TRBJ2-7. Per the germline V gene, CDR1 is SGHTA and CDR2 is FQGNSA. This CDR3 region has 14 residues.

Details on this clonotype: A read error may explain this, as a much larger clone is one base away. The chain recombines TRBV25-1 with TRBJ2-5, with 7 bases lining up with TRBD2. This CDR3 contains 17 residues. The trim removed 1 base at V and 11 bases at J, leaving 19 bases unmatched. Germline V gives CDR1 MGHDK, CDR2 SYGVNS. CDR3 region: CASSELSRGRAHNEQYF. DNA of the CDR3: TGTGCCAGCAGTGAATTGTCAAGAGGGAGGGCCCACAATGAGCAGTACTTC. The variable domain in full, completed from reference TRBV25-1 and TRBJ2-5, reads EADIYQTPRYLVIGTGKKITLECSQTMGHDKMYWYQQDPGMELHLIHYSYGVNSTEKGDLSSESTVSRIRTEHFPLTLESARPSHTSQYLCASSELSRGRAHNEQYFGPGTRLLVL.

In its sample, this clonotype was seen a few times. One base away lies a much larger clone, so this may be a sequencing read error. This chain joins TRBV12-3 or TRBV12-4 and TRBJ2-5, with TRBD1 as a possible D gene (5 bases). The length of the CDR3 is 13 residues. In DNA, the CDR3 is TGTGCCTGCAGTTTAGGGGAACAAGGGACCCAGTACTTC. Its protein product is CACSLGEQGTQYF.

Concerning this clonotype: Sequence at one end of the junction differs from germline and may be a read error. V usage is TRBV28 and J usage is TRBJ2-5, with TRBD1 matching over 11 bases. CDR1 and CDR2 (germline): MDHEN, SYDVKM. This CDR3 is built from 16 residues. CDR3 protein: CASTPGTGGVGEAQYF. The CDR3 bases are TGTGCCAGCACCCCAGGGACAGGGGGAGTTGGAGAGGCCCAGTACTTC.

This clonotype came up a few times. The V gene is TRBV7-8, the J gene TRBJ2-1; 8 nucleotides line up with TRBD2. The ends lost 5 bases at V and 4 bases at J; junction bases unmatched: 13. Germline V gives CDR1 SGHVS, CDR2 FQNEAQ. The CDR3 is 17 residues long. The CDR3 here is CASSTAKGLAGYNEQFF. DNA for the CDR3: TGTGCCAGCAGCACCGCAAAGGGCCTAGCGGGTTACAATGAGCAGTTCTTC.

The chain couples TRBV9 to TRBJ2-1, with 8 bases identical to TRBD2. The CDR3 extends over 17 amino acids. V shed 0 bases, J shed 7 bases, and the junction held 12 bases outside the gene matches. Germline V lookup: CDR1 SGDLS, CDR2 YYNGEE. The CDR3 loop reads CASSVGAGAREGNEQFF. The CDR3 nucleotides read TGTGCCAGCAGCGTAGGAGCGGGAGCTAGAGAGGGAAATGAGCAGTTCTTC.

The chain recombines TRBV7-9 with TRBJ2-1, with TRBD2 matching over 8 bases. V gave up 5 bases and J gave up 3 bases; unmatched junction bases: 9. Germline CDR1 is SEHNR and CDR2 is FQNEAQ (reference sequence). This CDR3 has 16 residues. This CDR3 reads CASSPIKRGIYNEQFF. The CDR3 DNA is TGTGCCAGCAGCCCCATTAAGCGGGGGATCTACAATGAGCAGTTCTTC.

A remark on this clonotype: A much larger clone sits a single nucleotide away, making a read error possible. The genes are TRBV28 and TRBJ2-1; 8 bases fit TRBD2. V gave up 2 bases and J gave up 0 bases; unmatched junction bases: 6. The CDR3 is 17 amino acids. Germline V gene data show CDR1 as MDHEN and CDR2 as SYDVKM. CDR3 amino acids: CASSLVSGASSYNEQFF. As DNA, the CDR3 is TGTGCCAGCAGTTTAGTTAGCGGGGCGAGCTCCTACAATGAGCAGTTCTTC.

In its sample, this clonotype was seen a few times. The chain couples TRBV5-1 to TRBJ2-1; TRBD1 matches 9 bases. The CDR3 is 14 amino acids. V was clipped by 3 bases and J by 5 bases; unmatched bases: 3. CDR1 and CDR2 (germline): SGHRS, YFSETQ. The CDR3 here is CASSSGQGNNEQFF. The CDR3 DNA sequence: TGCGCCAGCAGCTCCGGACAGGGGAACAATGAGCAGTTCTTC.

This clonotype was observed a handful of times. The CDR3 loop is CASSLLGVPNEKLFF. CDR3 sequence (DNA): TGTGCCAGCAGCTTATTAGGAGTTCCTAATGAAAAACTGTTTTTT. This chain connects TRBV7-3 to TRBJ1-4; D unresolved. The germline V gene encodes CDR1 SGHTA and CDR2 FQGTGA. Trimming stripped 2 bases from V and 3 bases from J, with 10 bases between. The length of the CDR3 is 15 residues.

For the CDR3, the DNA is TGTGCCATCAGTGAGGGGGAGGCATCCGACGAGCAGTACTTC. Amino acids: CAISEGEASDEQYF. The V call is TRBV10-3, the J call TRBJ2-7, with D perhaps TRBD2 (6 bases). In germline, CDR1 is ENHRY, CDR2 SYGVKD. The CDR3 sequence is 14 residues long. Trimming shortened V by 2 bases and J by 5 bases, and 13 bases separated the two germline ends.

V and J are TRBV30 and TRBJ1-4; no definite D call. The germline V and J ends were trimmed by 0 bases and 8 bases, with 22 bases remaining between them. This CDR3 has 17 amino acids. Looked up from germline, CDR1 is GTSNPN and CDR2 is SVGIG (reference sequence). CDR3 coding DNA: TGTGCCTGGAGTGTACGACGTTCGTCACAAGGAGTCGAAAAACTGTTTTTT. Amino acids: CAWSVRRSSQGVEKLFF. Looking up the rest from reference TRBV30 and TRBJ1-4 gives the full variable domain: SQTIHQWPATLVQPVGSPLSLECTVEGTSNPNLYWYRQAAGRGLQLLFYSVGIGQISSEVPQNLSASRPQDRQFILSSKKLLLSDSGFYLCAWSVRRSSQGVEKLFFGSGTQLSVL.

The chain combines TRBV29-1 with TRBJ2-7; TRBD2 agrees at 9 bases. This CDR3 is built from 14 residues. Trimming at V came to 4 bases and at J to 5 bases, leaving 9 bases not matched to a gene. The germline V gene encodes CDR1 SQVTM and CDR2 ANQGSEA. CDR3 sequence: CSVGPASGINEQYF. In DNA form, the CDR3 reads TGCAGCGTTGGTCCGGCTAGCGGGATCAACGAGCAGTACTTC.

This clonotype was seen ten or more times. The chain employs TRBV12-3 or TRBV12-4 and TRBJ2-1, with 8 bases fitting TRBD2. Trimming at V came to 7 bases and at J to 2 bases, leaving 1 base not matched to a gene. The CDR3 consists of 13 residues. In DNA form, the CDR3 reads TGTGCCAGCACCGGGGGGGCCTACAATGAGCAGTTCTTC. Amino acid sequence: CASTGGAYNEQFF.

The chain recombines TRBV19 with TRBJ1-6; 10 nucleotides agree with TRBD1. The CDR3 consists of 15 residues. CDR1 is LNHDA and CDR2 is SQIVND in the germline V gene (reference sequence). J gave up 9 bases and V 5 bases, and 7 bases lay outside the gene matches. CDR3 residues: CASSVGTGATSPLHF. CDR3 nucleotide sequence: TGTGCCAGTAGTGTCGGGACAGGGGCCACTTCACCCCTCCACTTT.

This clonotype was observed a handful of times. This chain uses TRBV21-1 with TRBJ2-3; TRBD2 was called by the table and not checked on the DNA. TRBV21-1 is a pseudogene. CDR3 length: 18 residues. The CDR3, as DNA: TGTGCCAGCAGCAAATCCCCAAGGCCTAGCGGGAGCACAGATACGCAGTATTTT. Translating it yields CASSKSPRPSGSTDTQYF.

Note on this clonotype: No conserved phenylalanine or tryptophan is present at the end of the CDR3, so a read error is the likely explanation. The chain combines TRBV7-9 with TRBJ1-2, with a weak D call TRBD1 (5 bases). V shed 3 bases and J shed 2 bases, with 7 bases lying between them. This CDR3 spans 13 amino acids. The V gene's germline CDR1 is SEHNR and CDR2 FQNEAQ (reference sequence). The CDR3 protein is CASSLGGNYGYTS. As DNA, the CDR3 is TGTGCCAGCAGCTTGGGGGGGAACTATGGCTACACCTCC.

CDR3: CASSAPRLRGSNEQFF. CDR3 bases: TGTGCCAGCAGCGCCCCCAGACTACGTGGAAGCAATGAGCAGTTCTTC. This chain connects TRBV9 to TRBJ2-1; D is possibly TRBD2 (5 bases). Trimming cost V 3 bases and J 6 bases, with 19 bases left between them. CDR1 and CDR2 (germline): SGDLS, YYNGEE. The CDR3 has 16 residues.

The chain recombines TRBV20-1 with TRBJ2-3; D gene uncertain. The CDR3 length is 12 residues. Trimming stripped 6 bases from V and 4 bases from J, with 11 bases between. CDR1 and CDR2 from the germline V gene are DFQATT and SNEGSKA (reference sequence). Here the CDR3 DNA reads TGCAGTGCCAGGAAAGATCCAGATACGCAGTATTTT. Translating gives CSARKDPDTQYF.

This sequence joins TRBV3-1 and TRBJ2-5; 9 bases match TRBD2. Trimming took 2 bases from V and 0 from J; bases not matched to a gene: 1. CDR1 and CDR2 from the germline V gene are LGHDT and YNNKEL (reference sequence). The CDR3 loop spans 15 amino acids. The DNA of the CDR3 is TGTGCCAGCAGCCAACCTAGCGGGGACCAAGAGACCCAGTACTTC. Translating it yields CASSQPSGDQETQYF.

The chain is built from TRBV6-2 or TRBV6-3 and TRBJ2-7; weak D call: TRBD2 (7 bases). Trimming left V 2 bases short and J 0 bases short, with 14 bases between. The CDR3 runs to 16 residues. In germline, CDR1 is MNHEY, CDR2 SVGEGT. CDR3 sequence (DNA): TGTGCCAGCAGTTACGGGGGGGCCCTGAGCTCCTACGAGCAGTACTTC. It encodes CASSYGGALSSYEQYF.